This T cell receptor beta chain was observed in a study of beta chain features in type 1 diabetes. Study-wide findings and caveats: Moderately but significantly shorter TCRB CDR3s were found in Type 1 diabetes patients in all four CD4+ subsets. Reads derived from cDNA could over-represent cells showing high TCR expression. Here, the possible influence of HLA type (on TCRB rearrangement) remained unresolved.

Sorted populations all exceeded 95% purity. This CDR3 contains 18 residues. The germline gives CDR1 LGHNA, CDR2 YNFKEQ. J gave up 3 bases and V 0 bases, and 7 bases lay outside the gene matches. All of the isolated RNA was reverse transcribed, so expressed TCRB transcripts were sequenced. Clones were sequenced by immunoSEQ multiplex PCR, and TCRdb holds only the in-frame ones, with some missing. The repertoire consists of more than 150,000 clones, with 8.5% to 10% occurring once and the leading ten covering 0.7%. In this sample, this clone turned up a few times. Its matching antigen is unknown. What was sequenced was central memory CD4+ T cells from blood. The chain links TRBV4-2 to TRBJ2-3; TRBD2 agrees at 12 bases. The sequence was collected from a woman in her 30s with type 1 diabetes. The CDR3 nucleotides read TGTGCCAGCAGCCAAGAGGCTAGCGGGAGGGACTCGACAGATACGCAGTATTTT. Encoded protein: CASSQEASGRDSTDTQYF.